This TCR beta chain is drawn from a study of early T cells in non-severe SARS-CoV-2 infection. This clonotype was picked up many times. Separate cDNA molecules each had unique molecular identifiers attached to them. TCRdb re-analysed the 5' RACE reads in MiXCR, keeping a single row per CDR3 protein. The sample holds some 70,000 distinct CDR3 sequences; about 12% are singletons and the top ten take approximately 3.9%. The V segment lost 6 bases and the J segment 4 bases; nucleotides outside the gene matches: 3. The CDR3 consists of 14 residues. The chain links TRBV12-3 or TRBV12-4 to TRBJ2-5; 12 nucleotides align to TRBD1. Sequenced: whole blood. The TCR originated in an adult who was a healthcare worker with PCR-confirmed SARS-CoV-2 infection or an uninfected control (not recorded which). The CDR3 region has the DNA TGTGCCAGCAGAGGGGGACAGGGGGCAGAGACCCAGTACTTC. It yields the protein CASRGGQGAETQYF.